The next 15 T cell receptor beta chains were all read from a single sample in a study of vaccination and CD4 T cells after COVID-19. Their antigens are not known. Sequencing of DNA taken from cultured CD4+ T cells relied on the Oncomine TCR Beta short-read assay. TCRdb re-called the PCR reads with MiXCR, one entry per CDR3 protein. The sample holds approximately 11,000 distinct CDR3 sequences, roughly 45% seen once. As to treatment: roughly 10-day PBMC culture with coronavirus spike peptide pools or control peptides (ViraFEST assay). Sequencing used CD4+ T cells from blood, cultured in vitro. The source of these receptors is a human donor who had recovered from COVID-19.

The rearrangement uses TRBV10-3 and TRBJ1-4; the match to TRBD1 covers 10 bases. This CDR3 spans 16 amino acids. The V and J ends lost 5 bases and 0 bases, in that order; junction bases with no gene match: 3. Germline values: CDR1 ENHRY, CDR2 SYGVKD. The CDR3: CAISNGQGATNEKLFF. CDR3 DNA sequence: TGTGCCATCAGTAACGGACAGGGGGCAACTAATGAAAAACTGTTTTTT.

The chain carries TRBV2 and TRBJ1-2; maybe TRBD1 (6 bases). Trimming stripped 3 bases from V and 8 bases from J, with 13 bases between. There are 13 residues in the CDR3. CDR1 SNHLY and CDR2 FYNNEI come from the germline V gene. CDR3 nucleotides: TGTGCCAGCAGTGACCCCCCAGGACAGGGCTACACCTTC. Translation: CASSDPPGQGYTF.

J is TRBJ2-1 and V is TRBV19; a weak D match, TRBD2 (7 bases). V was pared by 11 bases and J by 3 bases, with 17 bases between. CDR1 LNHDA and CDR2 SQIVND come from the germline V gene (reference sequence). This CDR3 region has 14 residues. DNA for the CDR3: TGTGCCTGCCGGGGGGCGGGGAGCTACAATGAGCAGTTCTTC. Residues: CACRGAGSYNEQFF. Full variable domain (remainder filled in from reference TRBV19 and TRBJ2-1): DGGITQSPKYLFRKEGQNVTLSCEQNLNHDAMYWYRQDPGQGLRLIYYSQIVNDFQKGDIAEGYSVSREKKESFPLTVTSAQKNPTAFYLCACRGAGSYNEQFFGPGTRLTVL.

The DNA of the CDR3 is TGTGCCAGCAGCTTCGGGTCCGAGCAGTACTTC. It specifies CASSFGSEQYF. This chain connects TRBV7-2 to TRBJ2-1, with unresolved D. With the DNA end fitting TRBJ2-7 better, the J assignment may be wrong. The CDR3 consists of 11 residues. Looked up from germline, CDR1 is SGHTA and CDR2 is FQGNSA.

This sequence joins TRBV7-2 and TRBJ1-2; D might be TRBD1 (6 bases). CDR1 SGHTA and CDR2 FQGNSA come from the germline V gene. Trimming stripped 5 bases from V and 4 bases from J, with 17 bases between. The CDR3 has 15 amino acids. CDR3 loop: CASSLTQGSSYGYTF. DNA for the CDR3: TGTGCCAGCAGCCTAACACAGGGTAGTTCCTATGGCTACACCTTC.

V and J are TRBV7-2 and TRBJ2-4; 9 nucleotides agree with TRBD2. The CDR3 totals 14 residues. Germline lookup yields CDR1 SGHTA and CDR2 FQGNSA. V lost 1 base, J lost 6 bases, and 1 base stayed unmatched. The CDR3 DNA reads as TGTGCCAGCAGCTTAGATAGCGGGGGAAACATTCAGTACTTC. Translating it yields CASSLDSGGNIQYF.

The chain joins TRBV7-8 to TRBJ1-5; D unresolved. The length of the CDR3 is 13 residues. Trimming removed 5 bases at V and 1 base at J, with 6 bases between. Germline CDR1 and CDR2: SGHVS and FQNEAQ. CDR3 protein: CASSPWSNQPQHF. The CDR3 DNA follows: TGTGCCAGCAGCCCCTGGAGCAATCAGCCCCAGCATTTT.

This clonotype has more than one count but fewer than ten. The chain links TRBV10-3 to TRBJ2-3; D call uncertain. The CDR3 runs 14 residues. V was pared by 2 bases and J by 0 bases, with 6 bases between. Per germline, CDR1 ENHRY and CDR2 SYGVKD. For the CDR3, the DNA is TGTGCCATCAGTGAGACGGTAAGCACAGATACGCAGTATTTT. Residues: CAISETVSTDTQYF.

This sequence joins TRBV30 and TRBJ2-2, with D possibly being TRBD1 (7 bases). The CDR3 is made up of 14 amino acids. The germline CDR1 and CDR2 sequences are GTSNPN and SVGIG (reference sequence). V lost 4 bases, J lost 5 bases, and 14 bases lay in between. CDR3 sequence reads: CAWKEGALTGELFF. The CDR3 DNA is TGTGCCTGGAAGGAGGGGGCGTTAACCGGGGAGCTGTTTTTT.

The chain links TRBV5-1 to TRBJ1-2, with D hard to call. This CDR3 contains 14 residues. Germline V lookup: CDR1 SGHRS, CDR2 YFSETQ. V was shortened by 3 bases and J by 1 base, with 10 bases between the two germline ends. DNA of the CDR3: TGCGCCAGCAGCTGGGAGGACGGTAACTATGGCTACACCTTC. This encodes CASSWEDGNYGYTF.

The J gene is TRBJ1-6, the V gene TRBV20-1; D is unclear. This CDR3 has 13 residues. CDR1 is DFQATT, CDR2 SNEGSKA, per germline (reference sequence). The V gene lost 3 bases and the J gene lost 7 bases, with 10 bases spanning the gap. CDR3 sequence: CSARDLANSPLHF. The DNA for the CDR3 is TGCAGTGCTAGGGATTTAGCCAATTCACCCCTCCACTTT.

This clonotype is medium-sized within its sample. V gene TRBV19 combines with J gene TRBJ1-5, with D uncertain. Germline V gives CDR1 LNHDA, CDR2 SQIVND (reference sequence). The CDR3 runs to 18 residues. V lost 4 bases and J lost 0, with 19 bases in between. CDR3: CASSKRTSQTYSNQPQHF. The CDR3, as DNA: TGTGCCAGTAGTAAGCGCACGTCCCAAACTTATAGCAATCAGCCCCAGCATTTT. The variable domain in full, with the rest retrieved from reference TRBV19 and TRBJ1-5, is DGGITQSPKYLFRKEGQNVTLSCEQNLNHDAMYWYRQDPGQGLRLIYYSQIVNDFQKGDIAEGYSVSREKKESFPLTVTSAQKNPTAFYLCASSKRTSQTYSNQPQHFGDGTRLSIL.

This clonotype was picked up a small number of times. The chain carries TRBV11-2 and TRBJ1-1; D perhaps matches TRBD1 (6 bases). The V gene's germline CDR1 is SGHAT and CDR2 FQNNGV. V lost 5 bases and J 9 bases, leaving 13 bases between the germline ends. There are 12 residues in the CDR3. In nucleotides, the CDR3 is TGTGCCAGCAGCCTAGGGGGGACGAAAGCTTTCTTT. Encoded protein: CASSLGGTKAFF.

The sample holds a few counts of this clonotype. The V call is TRBV7-9, the J call TRBJ1-1; D is possibly TRBD1 (5 bases). CDR3 length: 11 residues. The V end was cut by 5 bases, the J end by 8 bases, with 9 bases between. Germline V CDR1 and CDR2: SEHNR, FQNEAQ (reference sequence). This CDR3 is CASSNRDEAFF. CDR3 DNA sequence: TGTGCCAGCAGCAACCGGGACGAAGCTTTCTTT.

In its sample, this clonotype was seen a few times. The chain couples TRBV27 to TRBJ1-6, with D tentatively TRBD1 (5 bases). This CDR3 region has 16 residues. Germline loops: CDR1 MNHEY, CDR2 SMNVEV (reference sequence). The V and J ends lost 6 bases and 6 bases respectively, with 18 bases between them. CDR3 sequence (DNA): TGTGCCAGCAGGAGAGAAGGGTCAGGGCCTAATTCACCCCTCCACTTT. Translating it yields CASRREGSGPNSPLHF.